The present T cell receptor beta chain was sequenced within a study of beta chain features in type 1 diabetes. Overall study: The study examined around 100 million sorted cells across all samples.

The study, taken as a whole, reports: Researchers could not determine here whether HLA type influences TCRB rearrangement. In patients and controls equally, PCR might favor templates that are shorter.

Isolated RNA was reverse transcribed in full, so expressed TCRB transcripts were sequenced. Method: immunoSEQ multiplex PCR; TCRdb's copy keeps in-frame clones and lacks some. The data contain roughly 400,000 clones, roughly 16% of them singletons. This clone came up a few times. Antigen: not known. The sample taken for sequencing was naive CD4+ T cells from blood. This TCR derives from a young woman in good health.

For the CDR3, the DNA is TGTGCCAGCTCAACCCGACAGGGGGCTAAAAGAGAGACCCAGTACTTC. It translates to CASSTRQGAKRETQYF. The chain joins TRBV18 to TRBJ2-5; 10 bases fit TRBD1. The CDR3 is 16 amino acids. The trim removed 5 bases at V and 4 bases at J, leaving 10 bases unmatched. Germline lookup yields CDR1 KGHSH and CDR2 LQKENI.